One sample yielded the 15 T cell receptor beta chains listed below, sequenced in a study of blood T cell repertoires in COVID-19. Here immunoSEQ multiplex PCR was the method, and the copy in TCRdb shows in-frame clones only, minus some. The repertoire holds 120,000 to 150,000 clones, around 80% seen once, with 35% to 40% in the top ten. Sequencing used peripheral blood. All receptors come from a human donor in a cohort sampled during active COVID-19.

The chain is built from TRBV27 and TRBJ1-2, with 9 positions matching TRBD1. Trimming at V came to 8 bases and at J to 7 bases, leaving 8 bases not matched to a gene. CDR1 and CDR2 from the germline V gene are MNHEY and SMNVEV (reference sequence). The CDR3 is made up of 13 amino acids. The CDR3 is CASRGTGNGGYTF. CDR3 in DNA: TGTGCCAGCCGCGGGACAGGGAATGGTGGCTACACCTTC.

For this clone: Given a much more abundant clone one base away, this may be a read error. This sample includes further DNA sequences coding for the same CDR3. V and J are TRBV12-3 or TRBV12-4 and TRBJ1-1; D is ambiguous. This CDR3 contains 13 residues. V lost 2 bases and J 0 bases, leaving 4 bases between the germline ends. DNA of the CDR3: TGTGCCAGCAGTTTAACAGTGAACACTGAAGCTTTCTTT. This sequence encodes CASSLTVNTEAFF.

The chain employs TRBV29-1 and TRBJ1-1; 10 bases are shared with TRBD1. Germline-derived CDR1 and CDR2 are SQVTM and ANQGSEA. The CDR3 runs to 14 residues. Unmatched junction bases numbered 5, after V lost 2 bases and J lost 5 bases. This chain's CDR3 is CSVEKDRGRTEAFF. The CDR3 region has the DNA TGCAGCGTTGAAAAGGACAGGGGGAGGACTGAAGCTTTCTTT.

The J gene is TRBJ2-4, the V gene TRBV7-2, with 9 bases that match TRBD1. Germline CDR1 is SGHTA and CDR2 is FQGNSA. The trim removed 3 bases at V and 4 bases at J, leaving 1 base unmatched. The CDR3 runs 14 residues. CDR3 bases: TGTGCCAGCAGCTTGGGACAGGGAAAAAACATTCAGTACTTC. Translated: CASSLGQGKNIQYF.

The chain recombines TRBV12-5 with TRBJ2-3; 14 bases agree with TRBD2. V was clipped by 4 bases and J by 5 bases; unmatched bases: 5. CDR3 length: 16 amino acids. Germline CDR1 and CDR2: LGHNT and FRNRAP. The DNA of the CDR3 is TGTGCTAGTGGTTCCGGACTAGCGGGGGGCTTAGATACGCAGTATTTT. This sequence encodes CASGSGLAGGLDTQYF. The full variable domain, its missing parts supplied by reference TRBV12-5 and TRBJ2-3, is DARVTQTPRHKVTEMGQEVTMRCQPILGHNTVFWYRQTMMQGLELLAYFRNRAPLDDSGMPKDRFSAEMPDATLATLKIQPSEPRDSAVYFCASGSGLAGGLDTQYFGPGTRLTVL.

The chain joins TRBV5-6 to TRBJ1-6; weak D call: TRBD1 (5 bases). The germline CDR1 and CDR2 sequences are SGHDT and YYEEEE. The CDR3 is 16 residues long. V lost 1 base and J 4 bases, leaving 12 bases between the germline ends. This chain's CDR3 is CASSLIGASYNSPLHF. The CDR3 DNA follows: TGTGCCAGCAGCTTGATTGGGGCATCATATAATTCACCCCTCCACTTT.

This chain joins TRBV5-1 and TRBJ2-3, with a weak D call TRBD2 (6 bases). V was clipped by 3 bases and J by 1 base, with 12 bases between them. This CDR3 is 15 amino acids long. From germline, CDR1 is SGHRS and CDR2 YFSETQ. CDR3 sequence (DNA): TGCGCCAGCAGCTCCGCGGGACTCCGCACAGATACGCAGTATTTT. The encoded protein is CASSSAGLRTDTQYF.

V gene TRBV12-3 or TRBV12-4 combines with J gene TRBJ1-4; no clear D. Trimming removed 7 bases from V and 9 bases from J, with 12 bases in between. The CDR3 spans 12 residues. CDR3 region: CASTLAGQKLFF. The CDR3 nucleotides read TGTGCCAGCACCCTAGCGGGTCAAAAACTGTTTTTT.

The chain employs TRBV14 and TRBJ2-7; perhaps TRBD2 as D (6 bases). Germline V gene data show CDR1 as SGHDN and CDR2 as FVKESK. Trimming left V 1 base short and J 2 bases short, with 9 bases between. There are 14 residues in the CDR3. CDR3 coding DNA: TGTGCCAGCAGCCAAGCGGGACTCCCCTACGAGCAGTACTTC. It codes for CASSQAGLPYEQYF. The full variable domain, rest sourced from reference TRBV14 and TRBJ2-7, is EAGVTQFPSHSVIEKGQTVTLRCDPISGHDNLYWYRRVMGKEIKFLLHFVKESKQDESGMPNNRFLAERTGGTYSTLKVQPAELEDSGVYFCASSQAGLPYEQYFGPGTRLTVT.

The CDR3 reads CASSGLGGGTSRTDTQYF. The CDR3 coding sequence is TGTGCCAGTTCTGGCTTAGGAGGAGGCACTTCCCGCACAGATACGCAGTATTTT. This chain uses TRBV19 with TRBJ2-3, with TRBD2 as a possible D gene (5 bases). Germline V gene lookup returns CDR1 LNHDA and CDR2 SQIVND (reference sequence). V dropped 8 bases and J dropped 1 base, with 25 bases sitting between them. The CDR3 extends over 18 amino acids.

This clone has a single count. V is TRBV6-5 and J is TRBJ1-2; D gene ambiguous. Germline CDR1 MNHEY, CDR2 SVGAGI. Trimming removed 6 bases from V and 0 bases from J, with 8 bases in between. The CDR3 is 13 amino acids. This CDR3 is CASSLTANYGYTF. The CDR3, as DNA: TGTGCCAGCAGCCTTACAGCTAACTATGGCTACACCTTC.

V gene TRBV3-1 (or the pseudogene TRBV3-2) combines with J gene TRBJ2-7; 8 bases align to TRBD1. The V gene end was trimmed by 1 base and the J gene end by 3 bases; junction bases not matched to a gene: 2. Germline V gene sequence: CDR1 LGHDT, CDR2 YNNKEL (reference sequence). The CDR3 has 14 residues. In DNA, the CDR3 is TGTGCCAGCAGCCAAGGGGACAGGTACTACGAGCAGTACTTC. Amino acids: CASSQGDRYYEQYF.

This clone was found a few times. V is TRBV7-2 and J is TRBJ1-2; the D gene is possibly TRBD1 (6 bases). This CDR3 is 17 amino acids long. Germline V CDR1 and CDR2: SGHTA, FQGNSA. The V gene lost 4 bases and the J gene lost 6 bases, with 24 bases spanning the gap. The DNA of the CDR3 is TGTGCCAGCAGCTCTATGGGGGCGCTGAGTGGGGCCCATGGCTACACCTTC. It specifies CASSSMGALSGAHGYTF.

The V call is TRBV2, the J call TRBJ1-5; 9 nucleotides agree with TRBD1. After removal of 6 bases from V and 4 bases from J, the junction contained 7 bases not matched to a gene. There are 15 residues in the CDR3. CDR1 SNHLY and CDR2 FYNNEI come from the germline V gene. In nucleotides, the CDR3 is TGTGCCAGCAGCGGGGACAGGGCAGGGAATCAGCCCCAGCATTTT. This translates into CASSGDRAGNQPQHF.

This rearrangement joins TRBV3-1 (or the pseudogene TRBV3-2) to TRBJ1-4; D might be TRBD1 (6 bases). The CDR3 has 17 amino acids. V was cut by 0 bases and J by 7 bases, with 18 bases left in between. CDR1 is LGHDT, CDR2 YNNKEL, per germline (reference sequence). As DNA, the CDR3 is TGTGCCAGCAGCCAAGAGGGTACGAAACAGGGACGTGAAAAACTGTTTTTT. Its translation is CASSQEGTKQGREKLFF.